What follows are 10 T cell receptor beta chains derived from one specimen sequenced in a study of shared T cell receptors in the human thymus. Repertoires were generated with immunoSEQ multiplex PCR, while TCRdb's copy carries only in-frame clones and drops some. The sample holds about 660,000 clones, around 89% seen once. These same records also appear under a second study, on human thymus T cells.

Input material: thymocytes. All receptors come from a boy in the first two years of life with a congenital heart defect.

The chain links TRBV5-4 to TRBJ2-7; 7 nucleotides agree with TRBD1. J gave up 1 base and V 3 bases, and 4 bases lay outside the gene matches. Germline lookup yields CDR1 SGHNT and CDR2 YYREEE (reference sequence). The CDR3 runs 14 residues. The DNA for the CDR3 is TGTGCCAGCAGCTCCGACAGGGAGTCCTACGAGCAGTACTTC. Translation: CASSSDRESYEQYF.

This rearrangement joins TRBV7-6 to TRBJ2-4, with TRBD2 identical over 8 bases. Germline values: CDR1 SGHVS, CDR2 FNYEAQ. After removal of 4 bases from V and 6 bases from J, the junction contained 17 bases not matched to a gene. The CDR3 runs 18 residues. The CDR3 nucleotides are TGTGCCAGCAGCTCAGGGGACCTTAGCGGGAACGGGGGAAACATTCAGTACTTC. It yields the protein CASSSGDLSGNGGNIQYF.

This chain uses TRBV21-1 with TRBJ1-4; TRBD1, as called in the table, went unchecked against the DNA. TRBV21-1 is a pseudogene locus. CDR3 length equals 15 residues. CDR3: CATRGRGHTNEKLFF. The CDR3, as DNA: TGTGCCACCAGGGGCAGGGGGCACACTAATGAAAAACTGTTTTTT.

This clone turned up a few times. Other DNA sequences within the sample encode an identical CDR3. V and J are TRBV19 and TRBJ1-5; D remains ambiguous. Trimming took 3 bases from V and 1 from J, leaving 7 bases between them. CDR1 LNHDA and CDR2 SQIVND come from the germline V gene (reference sequence). The CDR3 is made up of 14 amino acids. The CDR3 is CASSIGGSNQPQHF. The CDR3 bases are TGTGCCAGTAGTATCGGCGGGAGCAATCAGCCCCAGCATTTT.

The chain combines TRBV5-1 with TRBJ2-7; 11 nucleotides match TRBD2. Germline assignment: CDR1 SGHRS and CDR2 YFSETQ. CDR3 length: 16 residues. V dropped 2 bases and J dropped 0; count of bases not matched to a gene: 4. The CDR3 coding sequence is TGCGCCAGCAGCTTTCTAGCGGGAGGCCCCTCCTACGAGCAGTACTTC. Translating it yields CASSFLAGGPSYEQYF. The whole variable domain, filled in from reference TRBV5-1 and TRBJ2-7, reads KAGVTQTPRYLIKTRGQQVTLSCSPISGHRSVSWYQQTPGQGLQFLFEYFSETQRNKGNFPGRFSGRQFSNSRSEMNVSTLELGDSALYLCASSFLAGGPSYEQYFGPGTRLTVT.

V is TRBV15 and J is TRBJ2-1; TRBD2 agrees at 8 bases. Germline V gene data show CDR1 as LNHNV and CDR2 as YYDKDF (reference sequence). V trimming: 6 bases; J trimming: 4 bases; junction bases outside the gene matches: 11. This CDR3 has 16 amino acids. Here the CDR3 DNA reads TGTGCCACCAGTACGACCCGGGAGGGCCCTTACAATGAGCAGTTCTTC. Translation gives CATSTTREGPYNEQFF.

The chain links TRBV28 to TRBJ2-5; D may be TRBD1 (5 bases). V lost 4 bases and J lost 2, with 8 bases in between. CDR1 MDHEN and CDR2 SYDVKM come from the germline V gene. CDR3 length: 13 amino acids. In DNA form, the CDR3 reads TGTGCCAGCAGTTCTAAGGGGCAAGAGACCCAGTACTTC. The encoded protein is CASSSKGQETQYF.

V and J are TRBV30 and TRBJ2-3; possible D gene TRBD1, 6 bases. The CDR3 extends over 16 amino acids. V lost 3 bases to trimming and J lost 9 bases, with 25 bases between them. Germline lookup yields CDR1 GTSNPN and CDR2 SVGIG (reference sequence). The CDR3 region is CAWRGGPPGSGFTQYF. CDR3 bases: TGTGCCTGGAGAGGGGGACCGCCCGGGTCGGGATTCACGCAGTATTTT.

V gene TRBV10-1 combines with J gene TRBJ2-2; D uncertain. The CDR3 has 14 amino acids. Deletions cut 0 bases from V and 3 bases from J, with 5 bases between. CDR1 is WNHNN and CDR2 is SYGVQD in the germline V gene (reference sequence). CDR3 sequence: CASSESSYTGELFF. For the CDR3, the DNA is TGCGCCAGCAGTGAGTCCTCTTACACCGGGGAGCTGTTTTTT.

J is TRBJ2-1 and V is TRBV5-4, with 9 bases matching TRBD2. Germline CDR1 is SGHNT and CDR2 is YYREEE (reference sequence). Trimming took 6 bases from V and 8 from J; bases not matched to a gene: 6. The CDR3 contains 13 residues. The CDR3 region has the DNA TGTGCCAGCAAAGCGGGAGGTATGGATGAGCAGTTCTTC. This gives the protein CASKAGGMDEQFF.